A single sample gave rise to the 4 T cell receptor beta chains below, sequenced in a study of metastatic and nonmetastatic thyroid tumors. Via MiXCR, TCRdb re-called the PCR reads. The sample records tens of thousands of clones, 15% being singletons. All patients were treatment-naive before thyroid surgery. Source material: blood. The receptors derive from a female donor with papillary thyroid cancer or a benign thyroid nodule (not recorded which). Some clones in this sample may be carry-over from other donors' samples.

This clone has ten or more counts. The chain uses TRBV5-1 and TRBJ2-1, with D perhaps TRBD2 (5 bases). Deletions cut 0 bases from V and 12 bases from J, with 13 bases between. The germline gives CDR1 SGHRS, CDR2 YFSETQ. This CDR3 is 13 amino acids long. CDR3 residues: CASSLGGSEVQFF. CDR3 nucleotides: TGCGCCAGCAGCTTGGGTGGTAGCGAGGTGCAGTTCTTC. Supplemented by reference TRBV5-1 and TRBJ2-1, the full variable domain reads KAGVTQTPRYLIKTRGQQVTLSCSPISGHRSVSWYQQTPGQGLQFLFEYFSETQRNKGNFPGRFSGRQFSNSRSEMNVSTLELGDSALYLCASSLGGSEVQFFGPGTRLTVL.

This clone was observed at least ten times. J is TRBJ2-7 and V is TRBV20-1; D tentatively reads TRBD1 or TRBD2 (5 bases each). V was clipped by 5 bases and J by 0 bases, with 11 bases between them. CDR3 size: 13 residues. CDR1 and CDR2 from the germline V gene are DFQATT and SNEGSKA (reference sequence). The CDR3 coding sequence is TGCAGTGCTCTGGGGGAAGGCTCCTACGAGCAGTACTTC. Translated, it gives CSALGEGSYEQYF.

This clone has ten or more counts. V and J are TRBV20-1 and TRBJ1-1, with D perhaps TRBD1 (6 bases). The V end lost 6 bases, the J end lost 1 base, and 15 bases lay between the germline ends. There are 14 residues in the CDR3. The V gene's germline CDR1 is DFQATT and CDR2 SNEGSKA (reference sequence). Here the CDR3 reads CSAQGLVGNTEAFF. CDR3 DNA: TGCAGTGCACAGGGACTGGTCGGGAACACTGAAGCTTTCTTT.

This clone showed up just once. The chain carries TRBV6-2 or TRBV6-3 and TRBJ2-2; 9 nucleotides agree with TRBD2. V gave up 4 bases and J gave up 4 bases; unmatched junction bases: 10. Germline loops: CDR1 MNHEY, CDR2 SVGEGT. The CDR3 runs 17 residues. The CDR3 sequence is CASSFYHSGRRTGELFF. CDR3 sequence (DNA): TGTGCCAGCAGTTTTTACCATAGCGGGAGACGCACCGGGGAGCTGTTTTTT.